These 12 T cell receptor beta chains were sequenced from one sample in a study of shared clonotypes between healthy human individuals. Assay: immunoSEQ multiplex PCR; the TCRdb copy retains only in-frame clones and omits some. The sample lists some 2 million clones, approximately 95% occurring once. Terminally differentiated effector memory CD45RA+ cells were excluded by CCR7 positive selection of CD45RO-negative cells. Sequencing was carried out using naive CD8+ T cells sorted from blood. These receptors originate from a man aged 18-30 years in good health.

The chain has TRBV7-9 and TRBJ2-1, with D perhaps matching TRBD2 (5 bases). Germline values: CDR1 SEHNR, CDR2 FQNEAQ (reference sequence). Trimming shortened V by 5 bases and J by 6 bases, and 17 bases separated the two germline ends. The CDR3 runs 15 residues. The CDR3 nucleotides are TGTGCCAGCAGCCCTAAAATAGCGACGGGCAATGAGCAGTTCTTC. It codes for CASSPKIATGNEQFF.

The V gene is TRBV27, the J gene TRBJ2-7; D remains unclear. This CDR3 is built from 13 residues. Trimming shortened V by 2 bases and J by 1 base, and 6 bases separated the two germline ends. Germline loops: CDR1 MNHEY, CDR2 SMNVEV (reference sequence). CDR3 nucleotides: TGTGCCAGCAGTTTACTCCAGTCCTACGAGCAGTACTTC. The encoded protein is CASSLLQSYEQYF.

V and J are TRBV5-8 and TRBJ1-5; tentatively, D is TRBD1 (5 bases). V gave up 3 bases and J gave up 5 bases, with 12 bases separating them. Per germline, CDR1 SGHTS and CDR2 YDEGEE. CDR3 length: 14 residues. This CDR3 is CASSSTETYQPQHF. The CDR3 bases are TGTGCCAGCAGCTCGACAGAAACTTATCAGCCCCAGCATTTT. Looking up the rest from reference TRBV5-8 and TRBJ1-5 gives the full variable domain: EAGVTQSPTHLIKTRGQQATLRCSPISGHTSVYWYQQALGLGLQFLLWYDEGEERNRGNFPPRFSGRQFPNYSSELNVNALELEDSALYLCASSSTETYQPQHFGDGTRLSIL.

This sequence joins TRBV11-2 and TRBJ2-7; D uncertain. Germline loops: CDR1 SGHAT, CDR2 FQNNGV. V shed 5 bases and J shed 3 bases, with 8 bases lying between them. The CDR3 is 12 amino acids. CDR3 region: CASSMGFYEQYF. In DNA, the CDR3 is TGTGCCAGCAGCATGGGGTTCTACGAGCAGTACTTC. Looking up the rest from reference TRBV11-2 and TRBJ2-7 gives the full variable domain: EAGVAQSPRYKIIEKRQSVAFWCNPISGHATLYWYQQILGQGPKLLIQFQNNGVVDDSQLPKDRFSAERLKGVDSTLKIQPAKLEDSAVYLCASSMGFYEQYFGPGTRLTVT.

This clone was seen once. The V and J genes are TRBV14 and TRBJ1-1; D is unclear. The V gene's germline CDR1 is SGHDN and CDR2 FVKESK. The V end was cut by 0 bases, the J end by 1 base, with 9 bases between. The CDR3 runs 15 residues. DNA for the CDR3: TGTGCCAGCAGCCAAGATCCTAGAGAGAACACTGAAGCTTTCTTT. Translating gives CASSQDPRENTEAFF.

The CDR3, as DNA: TGTGCCAGCAGCTTGGGGACAGTCCTCTATGGCTACACCTTC. Translation: CASSLGTVLYGYTF. The rearrangement links TRBV7-8 to TRBJ1-2; 7 nucleotides align to TRBD1. V lost 3 bases and J lost 4; bases outside the gene matches: 5. Germline V gene lookup returns CDR1 SGHVS and CDR2 FQNEAQ. The CDR3 totals 14 residues. Supplemented by reference TRBV7-8 and TRBJ1-2, the full variable domain reads GAGVSQSPRYKVAKRGQDVALRCDPISGHVSLFWYQQALGQGPEFLTYFQNEAQLDKSGLPSDRFFAERPEGSVSTLKIQRTQQEDSAVYLCASSLGTVLYGYTFGSGTRLTVV.

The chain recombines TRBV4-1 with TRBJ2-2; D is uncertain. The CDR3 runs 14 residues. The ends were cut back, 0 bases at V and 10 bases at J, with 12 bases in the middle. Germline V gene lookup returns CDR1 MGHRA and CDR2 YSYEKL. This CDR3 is CASSQDWWAPELFF. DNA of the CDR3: TGCGCCAGCAGCCAAGATTGGTGGGCTCCGGAGCTGTTTTTT.

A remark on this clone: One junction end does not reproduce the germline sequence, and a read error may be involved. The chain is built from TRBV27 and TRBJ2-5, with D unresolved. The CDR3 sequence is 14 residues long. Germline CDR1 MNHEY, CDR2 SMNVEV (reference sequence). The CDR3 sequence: CASSVSANGETQYF. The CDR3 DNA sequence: TGTGCCAGCAGTGTATCAGCAAACGGGGAGACCCAGTACTTC.

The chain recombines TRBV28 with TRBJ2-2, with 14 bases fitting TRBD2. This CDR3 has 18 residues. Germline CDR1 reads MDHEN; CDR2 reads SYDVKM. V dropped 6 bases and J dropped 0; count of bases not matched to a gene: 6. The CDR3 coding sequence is TGTGCCAGCAGATCCGGGACTAGCGGGGGCACGAACACCGGGGAGCTGTTTTTT. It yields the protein CASRSGTSGGTNTGELFF.

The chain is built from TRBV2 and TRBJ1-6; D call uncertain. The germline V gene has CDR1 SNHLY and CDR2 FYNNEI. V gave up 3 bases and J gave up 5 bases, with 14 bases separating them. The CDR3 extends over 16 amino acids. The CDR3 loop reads CASSDSLEGNNSPLHF. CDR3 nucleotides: TGTGCCAGCAGTGATTCCCTAGAGGGAAATAATTCACCCCTCCACTTT.

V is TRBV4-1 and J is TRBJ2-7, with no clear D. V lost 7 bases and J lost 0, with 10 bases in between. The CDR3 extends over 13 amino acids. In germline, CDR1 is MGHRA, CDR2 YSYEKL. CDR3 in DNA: TGCGCCAGCAAAGACCCGAGCTCCTACGAGCAGTACTTC. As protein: CASKDPSSYEQYF.

The chain's CDR3 is CASSRGLAGGLTYEQYF. The CDR3 coding sequence is TGTGCCAGCAGCCGTGGACTAGCGGGAGGTCTCACCTACGAGCAGTACTTC. J is TRBJ2-7 and V is TRBV7-6; 14 nucleotides line up with TRBD2. With 5 bases clipped from V and 2 bases from J, the junction kept 8 bases outside the gene matches. Germline V gene lookup returns CDR1 SGHVS and CDR2 FNYEAQ. The CDR3 runs to 17 residues.